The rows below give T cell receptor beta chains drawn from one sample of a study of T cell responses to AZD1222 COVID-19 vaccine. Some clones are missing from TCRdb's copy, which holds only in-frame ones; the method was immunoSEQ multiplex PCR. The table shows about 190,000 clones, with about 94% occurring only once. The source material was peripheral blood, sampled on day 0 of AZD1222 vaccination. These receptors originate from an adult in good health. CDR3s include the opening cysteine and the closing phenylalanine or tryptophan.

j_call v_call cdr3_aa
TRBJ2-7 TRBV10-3 CAIRDRGGGSYEQYF
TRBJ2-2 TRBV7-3 CASSYGGAGAGELFF
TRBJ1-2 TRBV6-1 CASSEALGGVNYGYTF
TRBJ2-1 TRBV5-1 CASSGTLGGNLYNEQFF
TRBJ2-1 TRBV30 CAWSGQAINEQFF
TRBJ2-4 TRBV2 CASTRTSGRSKNIQYF
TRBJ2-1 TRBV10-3 CAISEWGNGSYNEQFF
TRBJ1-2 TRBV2 CASRPGQGSYGYTF
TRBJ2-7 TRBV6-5 CASSLTAYEQYF
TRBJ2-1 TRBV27 CASSLSIGVSYNEQFF
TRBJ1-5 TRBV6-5 CASLRDGYNQPQHF
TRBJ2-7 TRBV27 CASSLSGGGPYEQYF
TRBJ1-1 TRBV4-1 CASSQERSLEPEAFF
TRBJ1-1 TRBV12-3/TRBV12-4 CASSRGAGAEAFF
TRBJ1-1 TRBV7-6 CASSLGQKDTEAFF
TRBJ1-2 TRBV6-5 CASTSVGAGSYGYTF
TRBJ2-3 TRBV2 CASRREQGARRGDTQYF
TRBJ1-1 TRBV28 CASSRIGGYGAEAFF
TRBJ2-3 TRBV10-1 CASSESLTGDTQYF
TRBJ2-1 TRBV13 CASSPRWDEQFF
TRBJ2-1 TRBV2 CASCRQPGPSNEQFF
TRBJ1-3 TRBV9 CASSVGTDSGNTIYF
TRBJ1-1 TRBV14 CASSQWGHTEAFF
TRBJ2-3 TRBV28 CASSFAGAGYTQYF